The 8 T cell receptor beta chains in this list originate from one sample, sequenced in a study of blood T cell repertoires in COVID-19. The protocol was immunoSEQ multiplex PCR, while the TCRdb copy is restricted to in-frame clones and leaves out a portion. The table has about 180,000 clones, 80% to 90% seen once. Sequencing was done on a sample of peripheral blood. The receptors derive from a man aged 45 to 65 with active or convalescent COVID-19.

This clone has just a few counts. CDR3 sequence (DNA): TGTGCCAGCAGTAATGCGTACGAGCAGTACTTC. This sequence encodes CASSNAYEQYF. The J gene is TRBJ2-7, the V gene TRBV6-2 or TRBV6-3, with D unclear. The length of the CDR3 is 11 residues. Looked up from germline, CDR1 is MNHEY and CDR2 is SVGEGT. V was pared by 5 bases and J by 4 bases, with 6 bases between.

V is TRBV28 and J is TRBJ2-2, with D perhaps TRBD1 (6 bases). There are 15 residues in the CDR3. CDR1 is MDHEN, CDR2 SYDVKM, per germline. Trimming cost V 6 bases and J 5 bases, with 16 bases left between them. CDR3 residues: CASSPSGQTTGELFF. The CDR3 bases are TGTGCCAGCAGCCCTAGTGGACAGACAACCGGGGAGCTGTTTTTT.

The V and J genes are TRBV10-3 and TRBJ1-1; D call uncertain. This CDR3 has 14 amino acids. The germline V gene encodes CDR1 ENHRY and CDR2 SYGVKD. Trimming took 2 bases from V and 3 from J, leaving 10 bases between them. The CDR3 DNA reads as TGTGCCATCAGTGAGATGGGGAGGGACACTGAAGCTTTCTTT. Its protein is CAISEMGRDTEAFF.

V is TRBV7-2 and J is TRBJ2-5; a weak D match, TRBD1 (6 bases). This CDR3 is built from 18 residues. The ends were cut back, 1 base at V and 4 bases at J, with 22 bases in the middle. Per the germline V gene, CDR1 is SGHTA and CDR2 is FQGNSA. The CDR3 sequence is CASSLGYGRGPRGETQYF. CDR3 in DNA: TGTGCCAGCAGCTTAGGATATGGTCGGGGCCCCAGGGGAGAGACCCAGTACTTC.

V is TRBV7-2 and J is TRBJ2-1; D may be TRBD2 (5 bases). Trimming removed 1 base at V and 12 bases at J, with 10 bases between. This CDR3 spans 12 amino acids. Germline V gives CDR1 SGHTA, CDR2 FQGNSA. CDR3 DNA: TGTGCCAGCAGCTTAGGCGGGCGGATGCAGTTCTTC. Its protein is CASSLGGRMQFF.

The rearrangement links TRBV29-1 to TRBJ2-5; TRBD1 matches 9 bases. From germline, CDR1 is SQVTM and CDR2 ANQGSEA. The CDR3 totals 15 residues. Trimming cost V 7 bases and J 0 bases; bases outside gene matches: 9. DNA of the CDR3: TGCAGCGCGAAACTCGGGACAGGGTACCAAGAGACCCAGTACTTC. Translated: CSAKLGTGYQETQYF. The full variable domain, completed using reference TRBV29-1 and TRBJ2-5, is SAVISQKPSRDICQRGTSLTIQCQVDSQVTMMFWYRQQPGQSLTLIATANQGSEATYESGFVIDKFPISRPNLTFSTLTVSNMSPEDSSIYLCSAKLGTGYQETQYFGPGTRLLVL.

The chain employs TRBV24-1 and TRBJ2-1, with 14 bases identical to TRBD2. The germline gives CDR1 KGHDR, CDR2 SFDVKD. There are 16 residues in the CDR3. Unmatched junction bases numbered 6, after V lost 4 bases and J lost 8 bases. CDR3: CATSEPGLAGVDEQFF. The DNA for the CDR3 is TGTGCCACCAGTGAGCCGGGACTAGCGGGAGTGGATGAGCAGTTCTTC.

This chain uses TRBV25-1 with TRBJ2-5, with TRBD1 matching over 8 bases. Germline values: CDR1 MGHDK, CDR2 SYGVNS. The ends lost 4 bases at V and 4 bases at J; junction bases unmatched: 2. The CDR3 is made up of 13 amino acids. In DNA form, the CDR3 reads TGTGCCAGCAGTGCCGGACAGGGAGAGACCCAGTACTTC. Its translation: CASSAGQGETQYF.